A selection of T cell receptor beta chains follows, all from one sample in a study of beta chain features in type 1 diabetes. Clones were sequenced by immunoSEQ multiplex PCR, and TCRdb holds only the in-frame ones, with some missing. The sample has about 650,000 clones, around 12% seen once. Input material: naive CD4+ T cells from blood. These TCRs come from a man aged 30-40 years with type 1 diabetes. Each CDR3 is given with its conserved first and last residue. D genes are given only for firm matches. Only some rows state a clone size, as once, few, many or a class for expanded clones.

CASSTRQGRNEKLFF TGTGCCAGTAGTACTCGACAGGGAAGAAACGAAAAACTGTTTTTT TRBD1 TRBJ1-4 15 few TRBV19
CASTLRTQNIQYF TGTGCCAGCACCCTAAGGACACAAAACATTCAGTACTTC NA TRBJ2-4 13 few TRBV2
CASSARRDIYEQYF TGTGCCAGCAGCGCCCGCCGGGACATCTACGAGCAGTACTTC NA TRBJ2-7 14 NA TRBV11-3
CAWNSGGPYTDTQYF TGTGCCTGGAATAGCGGGGGGCCCTACACAGATACGCAGTATTTT TRBD2 TRBJ2-3 15 NA TRBV30
CASSLDNQAYEQYF TGTGCCAGCAGCTTGGACAACCAGGCCTACGAGCAGTACTTC NA TRBJ2-7 14 few TRBV7-9
CASSPDRGEHQPQHF TGTGCCAGCTCACCAGACAGGGGAGAGCATCAGCCCCAGCATTTT TRBD1 TRBJ1-5 15 NA TRBV18
CAWTGQASSGNTIYF TGTGCCTGGACCGGACAGGCGTCATCTGGAAACACCATATATTTT TRBD1 TRBJ1-3 15 few TRBV30
CASSQDRGQSTEAFF TGTGCCAGCAGCCAGGACAGGGGGCAGAGTACTGAAGCTTTCTTT TRBD1 TRBJ1-1 15 NA TRBV14
CASSLGDRAGYGYTF TGTGCCAGCAGTTTGGGGGACAGGGCCGGCTATGGCTACACCTTC TRBD1 TRBJ1-2 15 NA TRBV28
CASRSLWAIDEQFF TGTGCCAGCAGGAGCTTATGGGCGATCGATGAGCAGTTCTTC NA TRBJ2-1 14 NA TRBV11-1
CASSYSTGRSYGYTF TGTGCCAGCAGTTACTCAACGGGTCGGAGCTATGGCTACACCTTC NA TRBJ1-2 15 NA TRBV6-5
CASSSWGNEQFF TGTGCCAGCAGTTCCTGGGGCAATGAGCAGTTCTTC NA TRBJ2-1 12 few TRBV6-5